The rows below give T cell receptor beta chains drawn from one sample of a study of T cell repertoires in cytomegalovirus infection. MiXCR was run by TCRdb on the reads, yielding one entry per CDR3 protein. The data hold about 680,000 distinct CDR3 sequences, with about 24% observed a single time. The sequencing input was CD8+ T cells from PBMCs. The source of these receptors is a human donor in good health (CMV status not recorded). Some clones in this sample may be carry-over from other donors' samples. Both conserved end residues are part of each CDR3. A D gene is named only where the DNA matches it firmly. Clone size is given for some rows only: seen once, a few or many times, or a class if the clone is expanded.

j_call clone_size d_call v_call cdr3_aa cdr3_nt
TRBJ2-5 few TRBD2 TRBV20-1 CSREAPQETQYF TGCAGTCGGGAGGCACCACAAGAGACCCAGTACTTC
TRBJ2-5 . TRBD1 TRBV11-3 CASSARDSASHEQTQYF TGTGCCAGCAGCGCCCGGGACAGCGCCTCACATGAACAGACCCAGTACTTC
TRBJ2-1 . . TRBV11-2 CASSRWMRDQNNEQFF TGTGCCAGCAGCCGGTGGATGCGGGACCAGAACAATGAGCAGTTCTTC
TRBJ1-2 . . TRBV29-1 CSVEATRWANYGYTF TGCAGCGTTGAAGCCACCCGGTGGGCTAACTATGGCTACACCTTC
TRBJ2-2 . . TRBV7-8 CASSSRGGEGGELFF TGTGCCAGCAGCTCAAGGGGGGGGGAGGGCGGGGAGCTGTTTTTT
TRBJ2-5 . . TRBV12-3/TRBV12-4 CVSSFGGETQYF TGTGTCAGCAGTTTCGGGGGCGAGACCCAGTACTTC
TRBJ1-2 many TRBD1 TRBV5-6 CASSHPPPTGSRYGYTF TGTGCCAGCAGCCACCCTCCCCCGACAGGGTCAAGGTATGGCTACACCTTC
TRBJ1-1 many TRBD1 TRBV7-2 CASSSTGGVTEAFF TGTGCCAGCAGCTCTACAGGGGGGGTCACTGAAGCTTTCTTT
TRBJ2-2 few . TRBV6-2/TRBV6-3 CATELWGARNTGELFF TGTGCCACCGAGTTGTGGGGGGCTAGGAACACCGGGGAGCTGTTTTTT
TRBJ1-4 many . TRBV7-9 CASSFVGSNEKLFF TGTGCCAGCAGCTTCGTAGGGTCGAATGAAAAACTGTTTTTT
TRBJ2-1 many TRBD1 TRBV9 CASSEDRGPAYNEQFF TGTGCCAGCAGCGAGGACAGGGGGCCCGCCTACAATGAGCAGTTCTTC
TRBJ2-3 few TRBD2 TRBV7-2 CASSLRSGGASDTQYF TGTGCCAGCAGCCTGCGTAGCGGGGGGGCCTCAGATACGCAGTATTTT
TRBJ2-5 few . TRBV7-2 CASSLDIPQETQYF TGTGCCAGCAGCTTAGACATTCCCCAAGAGACCCAGTACTTC
TRBJ1-4 few . TRBV7-2 CASSTGSWATNEKLFF TGTGCCAGCAGTACAGGGAGCTGGGCAACTAATGAAAAACTGTTTTTT
TRBJ2-1 . TRBD2 TRBV9 CASSPGLAEVNEQFF TGTGCCAGCAGCCCTGGACTAGCGGAAGTCAATGAGCAGTTCTTC
TRBJ2-5 many . TRBV7-8 CASSPAGETQYF TGTGCCAGCAGCCCAGCCGGAGAGACCCAGTACTTC
TRBJ2-3 once . TRBV20-1 CSATDSDTQYF TGCAGTGCTACAGACAGTGATACGCAGTATTTT
TRBJ2-7 . . TRBV10-2 CASRGPFDEQYF TGCGCCAGCAGGGGCCCTTTCGACGAGCAGTACTTC